This entry features one T cell receptor beta chain sequence. What it binds is not known. All of the isolated RNA was reverse transcribed, so expressed TCRB transcripts were sequenced. Clones were sequenced by immunoSEQ multiplex PCR, and TCRdb holds only the in-frame ones, with some missing. The sample lists some 350,000 clones, around 10% occurring once. The data are from a study of beta chain features in type 1 diabetes. Study observations and caveats: There were fewer insertions and more deletions at the VDJ junctions of type 1 diabetes patients. High-TCR-expressing cells could be over-represented by cDNA sequencing. The study found moderately but significantly shorter TCRB CDR3s in all four CD4+ subsets of Type 1 diabetes patients.

This CDR3 spans 15 amino acids. The V and J ends lost 5 bases and 9 bases, in that order; junction bases with no gene match: 11. Germline V gene sequence: CDR1 SSHAT, CDR2 FNYEAQ (reference sequence). The V call is TRBV7-7, the J call TRBJ2-1; 9 positions match TRBD2. The sample was central memory CD4+ T cells from blood. The TCR originated in a man aged 25 to 40 with type 1 diabetes. Here the CDR3 reads CASSASGVAKGEQFF. The CDR3 nucleotides are TGTGCCAGCAGCGCTAGCGGGGTGGCGAAAGGTGAGCAGTTCTTC.